These 2 T cell receptor beta chains share one sample of origin, sequenced in a study of CD8 T cells in Susac syndrome. After extraction with the RNeasy kit, about 0.5 to 1 ug of the RNA was reverse transcribed using random hexamers. TCRdb recomputed calls from the immunoSEQ multiplex PCR reads with MiXCR, one row per CDR3 protein. The sample lists 300,000 to 350,000 distinct CDR3 sequences; roughly nine tenths were seen once. Material for sequencing was CD4+ T cells from PBMCs. These receptors were obtained from a human donor with multiple sclerosis.

The chain has TRBV6-5 and TRBJ2-1; the D gene is possibly TRBD2 (5 bases). The germline V and J ends were trimmed by 0 bases and 5 bases, with 11 bases remaining between them. From germline, CDR1 is MNHEY and CDR2 SVGAGI. The length of the CDR3 is 15 residues. CDR3 loop: CASSYSFGINNEQFF. The CDR3 DNA reads as TGTGCCAGCAGTTACTCGTTCGGGATAAACAATGAGCAGTTCTTC.

This clonotype was observed a single time. The chain uses TRBV9 and TRBJ2-1; the match to TRBD2 covers 7 bases. Germline CDR1 SGDLS, CDR2 YYNGEE. The V segment lost 1 base and the J segment 4 bases; nucleotides outside the gene matches: 11. The CDR3 has 17 amino acids. The DNA for the CDR3 is TGTGCCAGCAGCGTAACACCAACTAGCGCCATTTACAATGAGCAGTTCTTC. Amino acids: CASSVTPTSAIYNEQFF.